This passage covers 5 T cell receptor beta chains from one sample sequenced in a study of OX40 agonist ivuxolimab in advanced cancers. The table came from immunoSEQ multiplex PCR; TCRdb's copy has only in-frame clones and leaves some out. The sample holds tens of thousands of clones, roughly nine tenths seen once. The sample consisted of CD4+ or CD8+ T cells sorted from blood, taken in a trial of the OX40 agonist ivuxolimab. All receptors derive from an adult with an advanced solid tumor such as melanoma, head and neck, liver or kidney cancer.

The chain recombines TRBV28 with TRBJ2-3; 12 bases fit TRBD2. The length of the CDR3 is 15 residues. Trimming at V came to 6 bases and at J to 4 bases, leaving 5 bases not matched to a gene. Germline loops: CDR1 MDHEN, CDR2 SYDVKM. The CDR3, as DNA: TGTGCCAGCAGCAGACTAGCGGGAGTCTCAGATACGCAGTATTTT. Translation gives CASSRLAGVSDTQYF.

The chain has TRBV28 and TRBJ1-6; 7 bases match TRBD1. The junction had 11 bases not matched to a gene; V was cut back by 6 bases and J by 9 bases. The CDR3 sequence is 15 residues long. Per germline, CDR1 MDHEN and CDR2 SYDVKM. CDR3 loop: CASRNTGEGRSPLHF. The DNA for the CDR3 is TGTGCCAGCAGGAATACAGGGGAAGGGCGTTCACCCCTCCACTTT.

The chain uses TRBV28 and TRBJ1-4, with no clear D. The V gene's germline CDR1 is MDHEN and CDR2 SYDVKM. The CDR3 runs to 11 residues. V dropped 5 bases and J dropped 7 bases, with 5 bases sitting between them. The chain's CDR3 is CASSRTEKLFF. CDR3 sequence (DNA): TGTGCCAGCAGTAGGACTGAAAAACTGTTTTTT.

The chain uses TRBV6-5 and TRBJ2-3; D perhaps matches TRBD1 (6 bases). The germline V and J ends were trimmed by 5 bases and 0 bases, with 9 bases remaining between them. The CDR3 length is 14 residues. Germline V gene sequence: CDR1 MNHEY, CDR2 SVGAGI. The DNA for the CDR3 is TGTGCCAGCAGTAACAGGGATAGCACAGATACGCAGTATTTT. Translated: CASSNRDSTDTQYF.

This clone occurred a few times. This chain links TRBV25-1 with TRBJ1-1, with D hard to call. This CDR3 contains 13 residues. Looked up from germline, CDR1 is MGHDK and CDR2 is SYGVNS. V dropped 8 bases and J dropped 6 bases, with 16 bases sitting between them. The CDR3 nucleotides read TGTGCCAGCTTGAAGGAGGGTTATCCTGAAGCTTTCTTT. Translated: CASLKEGYPEAFF.